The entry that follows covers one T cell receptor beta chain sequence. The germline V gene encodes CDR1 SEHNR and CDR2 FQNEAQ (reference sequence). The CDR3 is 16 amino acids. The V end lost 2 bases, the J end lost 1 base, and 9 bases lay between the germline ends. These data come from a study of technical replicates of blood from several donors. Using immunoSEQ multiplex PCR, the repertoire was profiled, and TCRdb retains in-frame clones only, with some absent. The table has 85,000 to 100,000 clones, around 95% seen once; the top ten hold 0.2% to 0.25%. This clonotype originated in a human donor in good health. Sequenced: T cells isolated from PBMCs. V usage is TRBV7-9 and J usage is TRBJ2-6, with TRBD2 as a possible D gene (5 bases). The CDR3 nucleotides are TGTGCCAGCAGCTTATTGGGAGCATCTGGGGCCAACGTCCTGACTTTC. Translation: CASSLLGASGANVLTF. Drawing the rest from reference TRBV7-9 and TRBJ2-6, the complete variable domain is DTGVSQNPRHKITKRGQNVTFRCDPISEHNRLYWYRQTLGQGPEFLTYFQNEAQLEKSRLLSDRFSAERPKGSFSTLEIQRTEQGDSAMYLCASSLLGASGANVLTFGAGSRLTVL.